Listed here are 24 T cell receptor beta chains from one sample, sequenced in a study of T cell repertoires in cytomegalovirus infection. Each CDR3 protein is one row after TCRdb ran MiXCR on the reads. The sample has about 100,000 distinct CDR3 sequences; 16% are singletons. Sample: PBMCs. These receptors all stem from a human donor in good health (CMV status not recorded). Some clones in this sample may be carry-over from other donors' samples.

CDR3 protein: CASSWTEYLYNEQFF. The DNA for the CDR3 is TGCGCCAGCAGCTGGACGGAGTACCTCTACAATGAGCAGTTCTTC. V gene TRBV5-1 combines with J gene TRBJ2-1; D is undetermined. Germline V gene lookup returns CDR1 SGHRS and CDR2 YFSETQ. Trimming stripped 3 bases from V and 3 bases from J, with 13 bases between. The CDR3 contains 15 residues.

The chain recombines TRBV20-1 with TRBJ2-1; 12 bases are shared with TRBD2. The CDR3 consists of 16 residues. V lost 0 bases and J lost 5; bases outside the gene matches: 5. Germline-derived CDR1 and CDR2 are DFQATT and SNEGSKA (reference sequence). CDR3 in amino acids: CSARDGLAGPNNEQFF. The CDR3 bases are TGCAGTGCTAGAGATGGACTAGCGGGGCCGAACAATGAGCAGTTCTTC.

This clonotype has only a few counts. The rearrangement uses TRBV28 and TRBJ2-1, with a tentative D call TRBD2 (7 bases). The germline gives CDR1 MDHEN, CDR2 SYDVKM. The CDR3 covers 16 residues. V was pared by 5 bases and J by 8 bases, with 22 bases between. The CDR3 spells CASSPGGGGNLDEQFF. The CDR3 coding sequence is TGTGCCAGCAGTCCGGGGGGCGGGGGTAATCTCGATGAGCAGTTCTTC.

This clonotype was detected ten times or more. This chain uses TRBV20-1 with TRBJ1-1, with 7 bases that match TRBD1. The trim removed 1 base at V and 4 bases at J, leaving 12 bases unmatched. CDR1 and CDR2 from the germline V gene are DFQATT and SNEGSKA (reference sequence). The CDR3 runs to 16 residues. The CDR3 sequence is CSARGQGPRRSTEAFF. CDR3 DNA: TGCAGTGCTAGAGGACAGGGCCCCCGAAGGAGCACTGAAGCTTTCTTT.

At least ten counts were recorded for this clonotype. The chain employs TRBV7-2 and TRBJ2-7; D might be TRBD1 or TRBD2, each matching 5 bases. The CDR3 covers 14 residues. The germline V gene has CDR1 SGHTA and CDR2 FQGNSA. With 1 base removed from V and 2 bases from J, the gap between germline ends came to 9 bases. The CDR3 DNA sequence: TGTGCCAGCAGCTTAGTCCTGGGGGCCTACGAGCAGTACTTC. It encodes CASSLVLGAYEQYF.

This chain uses TRBV5-1 with TRBJ2-7, with TRBD2 identical over 8 bases. CDR3 length equals 14 residues. Germline V gene lookup returns CDR1 SGHRS and CDR2 YFSETQ. J was trimmed by 2 bases and V by 4 bases; bases with no gene match: 5. The CDR3, as DNA: TGCGCCAGCAGCCATTTGGGACTAGCCTACGAGCAGTACTTC. It yields the protein CASSHLGLAYEQYF.

This sequence joins TRBV6-2 or TRBV6-3 and TRBJ1-6; D gene unclear. Germline V CDR1 and CDR2: MNHEY, SVGEGT. CDR3 size: 14 residues. V was pared by 1 base and J by 5 bases, with 6 bases between. CDR3 residues: CASSYYENNSPLHF. The CDR3 DNA is TGTGCCAGCAGTTACTATGAGAATAATTCACCCCTCCACTTT.

This clonotype was picked up many times. Written as DNA, the CDR3 is TGTGCCAGTAGCATTACAATGCGGACAGGGTTCTCTGGGGCCAACGTCCTGACTTTC. As protein: CASSITMRTGFSGANVLTF. The gene calls are TRBV19 and TRBJ2-6; 8 bases match TRBD1. Germline V gene lookup returns CDR1 LNHDA and CDR2 SQIVND (reference sequence). Trimming took 6 bases from V and 0 from J; bases not matched to a gene: 13. The CDR3 sequence is 19 residues long.

This sequence joins TRBV6-6 and TRBJ2-2; 8 nucleotides align to TRBD2. Germline CDR1 reads MNHNY; CDR2 reads SVGAGI (reference sequence). With 6 bases clipped from V and 1 base from J, the junction kept 10 bases outside the gene matches. The CDR3 covers 17 residues. The CDR3 loop reads CASSYKVAGLNTGELFF. CDR3 coding DNA: TGTGCCAGCAGCTACAAAGTAGCGGGGTTGAACACCGGGGAGCTGTTTTTT.

The sample holds many counts of this clonotype. The chain combines TRBV7-2 with TRBJ2-3; D gene unclear. This CDR3 is 14 amino acids long. The V end lost 2 bases, the J end lost 2 bases, and 8 bases lay between the germline ends. The germline V gene encodes CDR1 SGHTA and CDR2 FQGNSA. CDR3 loop: CASSLIIYTDTQYF. CDR3 DNA sequence: TGTGCCAGCAGCTTAATCATATACACAGATACGCAGTATTTT. The full variable domain, rest sourced from reference TRBV7-2 and TRBJ2-3, is GAGVSQSPSNKVTEKGKDVELRCDPISGHTALYWYRQSLGQGLEFLIYFQGNSAPDKSGLPSDRFSAERTGGSVSTLTIQRTQQEDSAVYLCASSLIIYTDTQYFGPGTRLTVL.

The CDR3 DNA reads as TGCAGCGCCCCGGGCCAGGGCACAGATACGCAGTATTTT. Its translation is CSAPGQGTDTQYF. The gene calls are TRBV29-1 and TRBJ2-3; D is unclear. There are 13 residues in the CDR3. CDR1 SQVTM and CDR2 ANQGSEA come from the germline V gene. V lost 7 bases and J lost 1, with 12 bases in between.

The chain recombines TRBV6-5 with TRBJ2-6; 8 nucleotides align to TRBD1. Germline V gene sequence: CDR1 MNHEY, CDR2 SVGAGI. The ends lost 2 bases at V and 0 bases at J; junction bases unmatched: 15. CDR3 size: 21 residues. The chain's CDR3 is CASSYKTLWDRPLSGANVLTF. Here the CDR3 DNA reads TGTGCCAGCAGTTACAAGACCCTTTGGGACAGGCCCCTCTCTGGGGCCAACGTCCTGACTTTC.

This clonotype was seen at least ten times. The V and J genes are TRBV7-2 and TRBJ2-3; D gene uncertain. CDR1 is SGHTA and CDR2 is FQGNSA in the germline V gene. CDR3 length: 13 amino acids. V was pared by 0 bases and J by 8 bases, with 9 bases between. CDR3 loop: CASSLALRSTQYF. The CDR3 DNA reads TGTGCCAGCAGCTTAGCACTAAGGAGTACGCAGTATTTT.

This clonotype was seen repeatedly, ten times or more. V usage is TRBV5-4 and J usage is TRBJ2-5; 7 bases agree with TRBD2. The CDR3 has 15 residues. Germline V gene lookup returns CDR1 SGHNT and CDR2 YYREEE (reference sequence). The V and J ends lost 3 bases and 7 bases, in that order; junction bases with no gene match: 12. This CDR3 is CASSSVGRKAPTQYF. CDR3 in DNA: TGTGCCAGCAGCTCAGTCGGGAGGAAGGCGCCGACCCAGTACTTC. The full variable domain, completed using reference TRBV5-4 and TRBJ2-5, is ETGVTQSPTHLIKTRGQQVTLRCSSQSGHNTVSWYQQALGQGPQFIFQYYREEENGRGNFPPRFSGLQFPNYSSELNVNALELDDSALYLCASSSVGRKAPTQYFGPGTRLLVL.

This clonotype was picked up a small number of times. This chain uses TRBV18 with TRBJ2-5, with 8 bases matching TRBD2. The germline V gene encodes CDR1 KGHSH and CDR2 LQKENI. Germline trimming cut 7 bases from V and 5 bases from J; bases unmatched to any gene: 12. This CDR3 is built from 15 residues. CDR3 residues: CASFTSGGSGETQYF. CDR3 DNA: TGTGCCAGCTTCACTAGCGGAGGGTCGGGGGAGACCCAGTACTTC.

This clonotype was observed at least ten times. The chain combines TRBV7-2 with TRBJ2-6; maybe TRBD2 (6 bases). Germline values: CDR1 SGHTA, CDR2 FQGNSA. V lost 6 bases and J lost 6, with 9 bases in between. The CDR3 is made up of 13 amino acids. CDR3 DNA: TGTGCCAGCAGTTGGAGGGAGGCCAACGTCCTGACTTTC. It translates to CASSWREANVLTF.

This clonotype was recorded many times. V is TRBV29-1 and J is TRBJ2-1, with D maybe TRBD2 (7 bases). CDR1 is SQVTM, CDR2 ANQGSEA, per germline. Trimming took 6 bases from V and 6 from J, leaving 21 bases between them. CDR3 length: 15 amino acids. CDR3 amino acids: CSVAGAPLTGNEQFF. In nucleotides, the CDR3 is TGCAGCGTCGCGGGGGCTCCCCTTACAGGCAATGAGCAGTTCTTC.

This clonotype was observed many times. This sequence joins TRBV14 and TRBJ2-3, with 10 bases matching TRBD2. Germline lookup yields CDR1 SGHDN and CDR2 FVKESK. V lost 1 base to trimming and J lost 6 bases; unmatched junction nucleotides: 7. There are 16 residues in the CDR3. Here the CDR3 DNA reads TGTGCCAGCAGCCAAGCGTCGCTAGCGGGGGCCGATACGCAGTATTTT. Translated: CASSQASLAGADTQYF.

There are a few counts of this clonotype. The rearrangement links TRBV20-1 to TRBJ1-2; D is ambiguous. Germline V gene data show CDR1 as DFQATT and CDR2 as SNEGSKA (reference sequence). The CDR3 totals 13 residues. V lost 4 bases to trimming and J lost 4 bases, with 13 bases between them. The CDR3: CSAISRILYGYTF. In nucleotides, the CDR3 is TGCAGTGCTATTTCCAGGATCCTCTATGGCTACACCTTC.

This clonotype was seen ten or more times. The chain uses TRBV12-3 or TRBV12-4 and TRBJ1-1; a weak D match, TRBD1 (6 bases). CDR3 size: 17 residues. Trimming took off 3 bases at V and 1 base at J, with 18 bases between the two ends. This chain's CDR3 is CASSFDSGGLGNTEAFF. DNA for the CDR3: TGTGCCAGCAGTTTCGATTCTGGGGGCCTTGGGAACACTGAAGCTTTCTTT.

This clonotype was counted many times. The chain links TRBV5-4 to TRBJ2-3; 10 bases fit TRBD1. With 0 bases clipped from V and 5 bases from J, the junction kept 15 bases outside the gene matches. Per the germline V gene, CDR1 is SGHNT and CDR2 is YYREEE (reference sequence). There are 19 residues in the CDR3. CDR3 coding DNA: TGTGCCAGCAGCTTGGGTCCGACAGGGGGCTATGGTGGGGGAGATACGCAGTATTTT. It is translated as CASSLGPTGGYGGGDTQYF.

Concerning this clonotype: One base away lies a much larger clone, so this may be a sequencing read error. The chain is built from TRBV7-8 and TRBJ2-7, with 8 bases fitting TRBD2. This CDR3 comprises 15 residues. The V gene end was trimmed by 1 base and the J gene end by 2 bases; junction bases not matched to a gene: 4. Per the germline V gene, CDR1 is SGHVS and CDR2 is FQNEAQ. This chain's CDR3 is CASSLEERGTYEQYF. For the CDR3, the DNA is TGTGCCAGCAGCTTAGAGGAGCGGGGGACCTACGAGCAGTACTTC.

V is TRBV20-1 and J is TRBJ2-7; maybe TRBD2 (6 bases). Germline lookup yields CDR1 DFQATT and CDR2 SNEGSKA (reference sequence). CDR3 length equals 15 residues. Trimming took off 5 bases at V and 7 bases at J, with 24 bases between the two ends. The CDR3 region is CSAYRRDSPGGEQYF. The CDR3 nucleotides are TGCAGTGCTTACCGCCGGGACTCCCCCGGAGGGGAGCAGTACTTC.

This clonotype was seen ten or more times. In DNA form, the CDR3 reads TGCGCCAGCAGCTTCCTGCAGGGAAGGACCACTGAAGCTTTCTTT. It encodes CASSFLQGRTTEAFF. The chain employs TRBV5-1 and TRBJ1-1; possibly TRBD1 for D (5 bases). Trimming stripped 2 bases from V and 4 bases from J, with 15 bases between. CDR3 size: 15 residues. The germline V gene encodes CDR1 SGHRS and CDR2 YFSETQ.